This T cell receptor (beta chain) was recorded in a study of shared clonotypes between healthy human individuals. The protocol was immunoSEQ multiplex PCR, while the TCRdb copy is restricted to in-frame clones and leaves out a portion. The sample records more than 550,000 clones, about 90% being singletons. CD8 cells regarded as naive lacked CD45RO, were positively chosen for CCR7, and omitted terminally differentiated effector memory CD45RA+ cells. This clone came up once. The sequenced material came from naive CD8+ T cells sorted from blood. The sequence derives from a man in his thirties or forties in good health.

CDR3 DNA sequence: TGTGCCAGCAGTGACCAGGCGGACACCTACGAGCAGTACTTC. This translates into CASSDQADTYEQYF. The V gene is TRBV2, the J gene TRBJ2-7; possibly TRBD1 for D (5 bases). V was pared by 3 bases and J by 2 bases, with 11 bases between. CDR1 and CDR2 (germline): SNHLY, FYNNEI. The CDR3 runs 14 residues.